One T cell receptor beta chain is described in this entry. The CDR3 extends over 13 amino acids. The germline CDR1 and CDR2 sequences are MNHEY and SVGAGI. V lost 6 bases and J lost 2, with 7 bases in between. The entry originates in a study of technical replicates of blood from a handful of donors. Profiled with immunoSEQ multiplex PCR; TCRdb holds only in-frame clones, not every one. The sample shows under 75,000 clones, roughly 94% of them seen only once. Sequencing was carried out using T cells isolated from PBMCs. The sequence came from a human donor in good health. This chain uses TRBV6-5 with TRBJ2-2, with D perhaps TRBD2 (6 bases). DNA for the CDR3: TGTGCCAGCAGGGACTATAACACCGGGGAGCTGTTTTTT. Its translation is CASRDYNTGELFF.